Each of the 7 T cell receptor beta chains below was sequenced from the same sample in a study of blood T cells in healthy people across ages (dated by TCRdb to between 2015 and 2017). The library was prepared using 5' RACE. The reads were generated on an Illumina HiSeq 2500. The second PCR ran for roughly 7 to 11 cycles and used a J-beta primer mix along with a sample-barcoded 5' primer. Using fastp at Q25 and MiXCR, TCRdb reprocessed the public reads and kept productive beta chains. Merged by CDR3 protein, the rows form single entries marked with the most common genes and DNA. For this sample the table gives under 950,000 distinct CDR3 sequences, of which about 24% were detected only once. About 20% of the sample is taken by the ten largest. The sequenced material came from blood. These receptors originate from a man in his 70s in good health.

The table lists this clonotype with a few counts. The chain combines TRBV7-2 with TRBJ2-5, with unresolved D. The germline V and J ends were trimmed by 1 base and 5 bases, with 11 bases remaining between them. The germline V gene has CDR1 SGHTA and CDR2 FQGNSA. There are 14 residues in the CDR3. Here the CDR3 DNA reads TGTGCCAGCAGCTTAGAGGGTCAGAGGGAGACCCAGTACTTC. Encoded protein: CASSLEGQRETQYF.

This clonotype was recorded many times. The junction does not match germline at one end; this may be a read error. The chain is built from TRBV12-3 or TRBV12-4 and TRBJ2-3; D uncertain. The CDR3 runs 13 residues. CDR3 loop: CASSLATTDTQYF. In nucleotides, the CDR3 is TGTGCCAGCAGCTTAGCCACCACAGATACGCAGTATTTT.

The CDR3 nucleotides read TGCAGTGCTAGTCCCTCCGATGGTAGCGGGAGTTTCTACGAGCAGTACTTC. Its protein is CSASPSDGSGSFYEQYF. The V gene is TRBV20-1, the J gene TRBJ2-7; TRBD2 agrees at 9 bases. The CDR3 has 17 residues. V gave up 3 bases and J gave up 3 bases; unmatched junction bases: 15. CDR1 and CDR2 (germline): DFQATT, SNEGSKA (reference sequence).

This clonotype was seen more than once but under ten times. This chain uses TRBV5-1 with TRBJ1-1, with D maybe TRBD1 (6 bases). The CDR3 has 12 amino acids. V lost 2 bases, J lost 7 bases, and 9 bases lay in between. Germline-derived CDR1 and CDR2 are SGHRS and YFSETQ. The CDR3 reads CASSLPGHEAFF. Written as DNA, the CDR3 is TGCGCCAGCAGCTTACCGGGACATGAAGCTTTCTTT.

CDR3 nucleotides: TGTGCCAGCAGCCAAAGGGCCAGGCCCAACAATGAGCAGTTCTTC. Translation: CASSQRARPNNEQFF. The chain carries TRBV14 and TRBJ2-1; D gene unclear. The CDR3 runs to 15 residues. Per germline, CDR1 SGHDN and CDR2 FVKESK. V lost 2 bases and J 5 bases, leaving 13 bases between the germline ends.

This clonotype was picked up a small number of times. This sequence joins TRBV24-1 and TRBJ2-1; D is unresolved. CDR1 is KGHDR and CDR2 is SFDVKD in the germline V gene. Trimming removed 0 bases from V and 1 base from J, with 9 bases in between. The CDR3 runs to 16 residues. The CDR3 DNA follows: TGTGCCACCAGTGATTTGGGGGAAGGGTCCTACAATGAGCAGTTCTTC. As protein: CATSDLGEGSYNEQFF.

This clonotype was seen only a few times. CDR3 coding DNA: TGCAGCGTTGTGGGGGCGCAGGAGACCCAGTACTTC. Translation gives CSVVGAQETQYF. V and J are TRBV29-1 and TRBJ2-5; D is perhaps TRBD1 (6 bases). V lost 4 bases and J lost 5, with 11 bases in between. Germline-derived CDR1 and CDR2 are SQVTM and ANQGSEA. The CDR3 is made up of 12 amino acids.